This T cell receptor (beta chain) stems from a study of PD-L1 blockade in urothelial cancer. Turning to the study itself: Patients commenced intravenous atezolizumab, 1,200 mg every 3 weeks, around 2014.

Housekeeping gene counts estimated usable DNA in FFPE tumors. TCRdb's copy holds only in-frame clones and misses some; the assay was immunoSEQ multiplex PCR. The sample includes 30,000 to 40,000 clones, 35% to 40% of them seen just once. This clone was counted a few times. The specimen was tumor tissue, collected before atezolizumab (anti-PD-L1) treatment. The source of this sequence is a man aged 55 to 70 with urothelial cancer.

CDR3 sequence: CASSLVFGPSAGELFF. The CDR3 DNA sequence: TGTGCCAGCAGCTTAGTTTTCGGGCCCTCGGCCGGGGAGCTGTTTTTT. This rearrangement joins TRBV11-3 to TRBJ2-2; D remains ambiguous. The length of the CDR3 is 16 residues. The V gene lost 1 base and the J gene lost 6 bases, with 15 bases spanning the gap. Germline-derived CDR1 and CDR2 are SGHNT and YENEEA.